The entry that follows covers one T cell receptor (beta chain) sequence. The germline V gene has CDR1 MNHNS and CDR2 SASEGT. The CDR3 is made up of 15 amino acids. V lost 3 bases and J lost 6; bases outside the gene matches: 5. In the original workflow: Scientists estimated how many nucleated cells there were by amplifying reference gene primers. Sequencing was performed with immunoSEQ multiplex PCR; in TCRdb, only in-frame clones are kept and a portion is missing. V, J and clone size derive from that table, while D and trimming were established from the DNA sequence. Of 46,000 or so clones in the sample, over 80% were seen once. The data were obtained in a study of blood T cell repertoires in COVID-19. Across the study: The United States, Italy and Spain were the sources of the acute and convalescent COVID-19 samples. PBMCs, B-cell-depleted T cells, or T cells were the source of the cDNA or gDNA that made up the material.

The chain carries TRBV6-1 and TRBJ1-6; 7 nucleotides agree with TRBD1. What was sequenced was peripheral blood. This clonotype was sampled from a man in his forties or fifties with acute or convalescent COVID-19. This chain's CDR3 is CASSEGQPANSPLHF. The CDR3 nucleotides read TGTGCCAGCAGTGAGGGACAGCCGGCTAATTCACCCCTCCACTTT.